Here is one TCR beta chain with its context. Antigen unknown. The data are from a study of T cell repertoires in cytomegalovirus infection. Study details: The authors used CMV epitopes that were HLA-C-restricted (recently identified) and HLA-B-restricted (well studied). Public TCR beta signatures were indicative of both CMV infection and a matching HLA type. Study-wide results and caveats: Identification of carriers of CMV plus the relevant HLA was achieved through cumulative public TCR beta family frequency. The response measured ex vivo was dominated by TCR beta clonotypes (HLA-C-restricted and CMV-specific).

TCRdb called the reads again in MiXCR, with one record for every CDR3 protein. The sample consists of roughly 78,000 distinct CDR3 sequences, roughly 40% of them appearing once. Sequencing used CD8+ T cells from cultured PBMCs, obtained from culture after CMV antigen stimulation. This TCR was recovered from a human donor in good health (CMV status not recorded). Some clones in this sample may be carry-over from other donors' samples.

CDR3 protein: CASAIYGRGGQPQHF. The CDR3 DNA reads TGTGCCAGCGCGATCTATGGTAGGGGCGGTCAGCCCCAGCATTTT. The chain recombines TRBV7-8 with TRBJ1-5, with D perhaps TRBD1 (5 bases). The CDR3 covers 15 residues. Germline V gives CDR1 SGHVS, CDR2 FQNEAQ. Trimming stripped 8 bases from V and 6 bases from J, with 20 bases between. Combining the CDR3 with reference TRBV7-8 and TRBJ1-5 gives the whole variable domain GAGVSQSPRYKVAKRGQDVALRCDPISGHVSLFWYQQALGQGPEFLTYFQNEAQLDKSGLPSDRFFAERPEGSVSTLKIQRTQQEDSAVYLCASAIYGRGGQPQHFGDGTRLSIL.